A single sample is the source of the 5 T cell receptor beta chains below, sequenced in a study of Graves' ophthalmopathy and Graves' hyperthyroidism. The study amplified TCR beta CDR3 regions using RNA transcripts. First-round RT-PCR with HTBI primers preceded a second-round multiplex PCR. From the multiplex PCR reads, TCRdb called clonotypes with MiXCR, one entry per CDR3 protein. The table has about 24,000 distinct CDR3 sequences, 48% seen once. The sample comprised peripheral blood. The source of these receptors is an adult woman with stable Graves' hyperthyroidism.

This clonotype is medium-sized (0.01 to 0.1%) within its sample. The CDR3 DNA reads TGCAGTGCTAGGTCCGAGGGGTTGGTCTCCTACGAGCAGTACTTC. It specifies CSARSEGLVSYEQYF. The rearrangement links TRBV20-1 to TRBJ2-7; D might be TRBD1 or TRBD2, each matching 5 bases. This CDR3 has 15 residues. Germline loops: CDR1 DFQATT, CDR2 SNEGSKA (reference sequence). V lost 3 bases to trimming and J lost 0 bases, with 15 bases between them.

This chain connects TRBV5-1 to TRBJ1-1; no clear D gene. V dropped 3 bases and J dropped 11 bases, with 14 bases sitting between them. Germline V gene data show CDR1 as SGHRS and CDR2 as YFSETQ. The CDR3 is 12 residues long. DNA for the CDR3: TGCGCCAGCAGCTCCGATAACCCTGGGGCTTTCTTT. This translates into CASSSDNPGAFF.

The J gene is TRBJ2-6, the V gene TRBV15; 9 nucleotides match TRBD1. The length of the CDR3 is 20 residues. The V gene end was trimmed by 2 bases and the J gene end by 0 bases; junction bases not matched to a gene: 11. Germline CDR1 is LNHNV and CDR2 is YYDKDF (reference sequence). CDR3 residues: CATSRKRGDRVNSGANVLTF. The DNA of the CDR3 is TGTGCCACCAGCAGAAAAAGGGGGGACAGGGTTAACTCTGGGGCCAACGTCCTGACTTTC.

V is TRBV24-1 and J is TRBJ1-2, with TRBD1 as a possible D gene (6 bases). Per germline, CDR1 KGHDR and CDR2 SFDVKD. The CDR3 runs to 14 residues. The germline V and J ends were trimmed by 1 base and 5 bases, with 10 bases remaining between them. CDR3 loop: CATSDLQGTYGYTF. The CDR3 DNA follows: TGTGCCACCAGTGATTTACAGGGAACTTATGGCTACACCTTC.

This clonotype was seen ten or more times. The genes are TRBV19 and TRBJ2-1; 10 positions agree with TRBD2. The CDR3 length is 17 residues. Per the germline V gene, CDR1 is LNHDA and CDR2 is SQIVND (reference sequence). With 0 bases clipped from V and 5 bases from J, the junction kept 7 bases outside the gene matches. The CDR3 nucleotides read TGTGCCAGTAGTATAGATAGCGGGAGGCCCCCGCACAATGAGCAGTTCTTC. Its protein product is CASSIDSGRPPHNEQFF.